The following is a T cell receptor beta chain sequence with its context. Original methodology: From reference gene primer amplification, estimates of nucleated cell counts were derived. TCRdb's copy holds only in-frame clones and misses some; the assay was immunoSEQ multiplex PCR. Clone size and V and J calls were adopted from that table, with D and trimming inferred from the DNA. The table shows 200,000 or so clones, with about 87% occurring only once. This sample is drawn from a study of blood T cell repertoires in COVID-19. Study as a whole: COVID-19 samples collected from the United States, Italy and Spain covered acute and convalescent phases. Sources were T cells, B-cell-depleted T cells, or PBMCs; the material itself was cDNA or gDNA.

The CDR3 totals 14 residues. Germline V gene lookup returns CDR1 MDHEN and CDR2 SYDVKM. Trimming cost V 8 bases and J 0 bases, with 10 bases left between them. Sequencing used peripheral blood. The sequence came from a man between 70 and 80 years old with acute or convalescent COVID-19. This chain joins TRBV28 and TRBJ1-4; tentative D call: TRBD1 (6 bases). The CDR3 sequence: CASQGTTTNEKLFF. The DNA of the CDR3 is TGTGCCAGCCAGGGGACAACAACTAATGAAAAACTGTTTTTT.